Listed here are 3 T cell receptor beta chains from one sample, sequenced in a study of beta chain features in type 1 diabetes (dated by TCRdb to the late 2010s). The antigens these receptors bind are not known. General findings and caveats noted by the study authors: Type 1 diabetes patients showed a moderate but significant shortening of TCRB CDR3 length in all four CD4+ subsets.

Libraries were made using the immunoSEQ multiplex PCR assay. The entire isolated RNA was reverse transcribed using the High Capacity cDNA Reverse Transcription Kit, and thus expressed TCRB transcripts were sequenced. Held by TCRdb, this immuneACCESS table contains in-frame sequences only and omits some clones. Under half of the omission traces to an unresolved V gene where checked; the cause of the rest is unknown. For this sample the table gives about 370,000 clones, of which over 8.5% were detected only once. The ten largest clones represent approximately 0.6% of the sample. Material for sequencing was central memory CD4+ T cells from blood. These receptor sequences come from a man aged 25-45 years with type 1 diabetes.

V usage is TRBV27 and J usage is TRBJ1-1; unclear D gene. Germline CDR1 is MNHEY and CDR2 is SMNVEV (reference sequence). V was cut by 7 bases and J by 4 bases, with 13 bases left in between. The CDR3 spans 13 residues. The CDR3 loop reads CASTLVGSTEAFF. DNA of the CDR3: TGTGCCAGCACCCTAGTGGGTTCCACTGAAGCTTTCTTT.

This clone has ten or more counts. Here the CDR3 DNA reads TGTGCCAGTAGTACTTACCAGGTGGATGAAGCTTTCTTT. The encoded protein is CASSTYQVDEAFF. The chain couples TRBV19 to TRBJ1-1; D unresolved. Looked up from germline, CDR1 is LNHDA and CDR2 is SQIVND (reference sequence). The V and J ends lost 4 bases and 7 bases respectively, with 13 bases between them. The CDR3 length is 13 residues.

This clone was recorded a few times. This rearrangement joins TRBV10-3 to TRBJ2-7; TRBD1 might be the D (6 bases). The germline V and J ends were trimmed by 0 bases and 5 bases, with 11 bases remaining between them. The CDR3 has 14 residues. The V gene's germline CDR1 is ENHRY and CDR2 SYGVKD. Here the CDR3 DNA reads TGTGCCATCAGTGAGTCGCAGGGGACCCACGAGCAGTACTTC. Its translation: CAISESQGTHEQYF.